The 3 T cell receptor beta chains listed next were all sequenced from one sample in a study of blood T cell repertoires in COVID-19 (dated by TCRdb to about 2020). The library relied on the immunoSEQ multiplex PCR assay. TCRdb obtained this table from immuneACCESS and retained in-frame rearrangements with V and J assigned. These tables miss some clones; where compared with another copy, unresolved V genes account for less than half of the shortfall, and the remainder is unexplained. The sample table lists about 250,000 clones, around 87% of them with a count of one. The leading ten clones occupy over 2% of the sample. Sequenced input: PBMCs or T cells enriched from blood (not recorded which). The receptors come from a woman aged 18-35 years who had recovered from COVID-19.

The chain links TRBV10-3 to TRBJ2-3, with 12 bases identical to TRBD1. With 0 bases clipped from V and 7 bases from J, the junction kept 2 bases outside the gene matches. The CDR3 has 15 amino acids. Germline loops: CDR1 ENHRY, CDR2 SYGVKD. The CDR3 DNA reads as TGTGCCATCAGTGAGTCGGGACAGGGGGCATATACGCAGTATTTT. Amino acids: CAISESGQGAYTQYF.

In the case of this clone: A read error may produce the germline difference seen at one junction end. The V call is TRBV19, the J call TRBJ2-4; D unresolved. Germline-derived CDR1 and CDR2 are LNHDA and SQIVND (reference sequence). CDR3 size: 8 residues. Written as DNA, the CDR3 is TGTGCCAGTAGCCCCCCGGACTTC. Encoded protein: CASSPPDF.

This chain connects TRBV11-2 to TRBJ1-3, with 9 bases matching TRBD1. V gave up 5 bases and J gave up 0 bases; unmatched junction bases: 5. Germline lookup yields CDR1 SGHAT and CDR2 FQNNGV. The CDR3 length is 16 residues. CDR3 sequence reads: CASSPWTGVSGNTIYF. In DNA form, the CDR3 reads TGTGCCAGCAGCCCATGGACAGGGGTCTCTGGAAACACCATATATTTT.